This T cell receptor (beta chain) comes out of a study of blood T cell repertoires in COVID-19. Assay: immunoSEQ multiplex PCR; the TCRdb copy retains only in-frame clones and omits some. In the table there are over 350,000 clones, 70% to 90% of which are singletons. With 0 bases removed from V and 2 bases from J, the gap between germline ends came to 5 bases. Per germline, CDR1 ENHRY and CDR2 SYGVKD. The CDR3 totals 13 residues. The TCR originated in a woman aged 18-30 years with acute COVID-19. The sequenced material came from PBMCs or T cells enriched from blood (not recorded which). This rearrangement joins TRBV10-3 to TRBJ2-7; perhaps TRBD2 as D (5 bases). This CDR3 reads CAISESTTYEQYF. Written as DNA, the CDR3 is TGTGCCATCAGTGAGTCGACTACCTACGAGCAGTACTTC.